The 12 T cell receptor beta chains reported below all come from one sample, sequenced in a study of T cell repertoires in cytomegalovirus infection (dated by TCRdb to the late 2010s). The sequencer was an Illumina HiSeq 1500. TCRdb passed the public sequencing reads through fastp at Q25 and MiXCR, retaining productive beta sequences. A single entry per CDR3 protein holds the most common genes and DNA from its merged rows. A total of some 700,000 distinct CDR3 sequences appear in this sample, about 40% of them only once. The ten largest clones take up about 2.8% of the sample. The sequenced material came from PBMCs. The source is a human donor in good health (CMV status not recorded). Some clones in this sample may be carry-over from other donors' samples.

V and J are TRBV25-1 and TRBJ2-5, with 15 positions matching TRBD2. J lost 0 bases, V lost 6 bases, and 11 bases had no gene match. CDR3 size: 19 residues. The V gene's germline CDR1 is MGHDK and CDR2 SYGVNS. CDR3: CASSGGTSGGSPYQETQYF. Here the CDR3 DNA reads TGTGCCAGCAGCGGGGGGACTAGCGGGGGGTCCCCGTACCAAGAGACCCAGTACTTC.

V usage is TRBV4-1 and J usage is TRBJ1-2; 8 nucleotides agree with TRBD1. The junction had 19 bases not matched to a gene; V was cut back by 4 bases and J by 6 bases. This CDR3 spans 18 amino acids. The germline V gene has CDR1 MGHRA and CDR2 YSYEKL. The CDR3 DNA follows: TGCGCCAGCAGCCCAGAGGGGGACAGGCCCCGGGTGAGAAATGGCTACACCTTC. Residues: CASSPEGDRPRVRNGYTF.

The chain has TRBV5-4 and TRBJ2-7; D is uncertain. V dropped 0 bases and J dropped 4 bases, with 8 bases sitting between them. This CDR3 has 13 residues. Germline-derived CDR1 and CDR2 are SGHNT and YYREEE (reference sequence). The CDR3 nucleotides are TGTGCCAGCAGCTTGGAGGCTGAATACGAGCAGTACTTC. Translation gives CASSLEAEYEQYF.

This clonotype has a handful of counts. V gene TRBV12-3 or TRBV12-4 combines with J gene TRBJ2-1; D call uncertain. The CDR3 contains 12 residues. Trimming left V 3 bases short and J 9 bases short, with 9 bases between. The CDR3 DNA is TGTGCCAGCAGTTTTAGGTCGGGTGAGCAGTTCTTC. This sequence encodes CASSFRSGEQFF.

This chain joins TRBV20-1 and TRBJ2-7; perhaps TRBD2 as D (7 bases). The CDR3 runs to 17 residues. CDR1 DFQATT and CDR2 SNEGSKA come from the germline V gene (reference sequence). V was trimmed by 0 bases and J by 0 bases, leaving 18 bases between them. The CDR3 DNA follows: TGCAGTGCTAGAGATCCCGGCGGGGGCGTCTTCTCCTACGAGCAGTACTTC. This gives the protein CSARDPGGGVFSYEQYF.

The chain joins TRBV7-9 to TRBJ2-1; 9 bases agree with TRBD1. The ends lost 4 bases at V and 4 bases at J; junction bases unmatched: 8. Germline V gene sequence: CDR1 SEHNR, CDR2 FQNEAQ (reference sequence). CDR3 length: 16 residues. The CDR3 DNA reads TGTGCCAGCAGCTCCGGACAGGGGCCCAAGTACAATGAGCAGTTCTTC. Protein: CASSSGQGPKYNEQFF.

CDR3 coding DNA: TGTGCCAGCAGTTTAGGAGTTGGCGGGCGTGCAGATACGCAGTATTTT. It specifies CASSLGVGGRADTQYF. The rearrangement uses TRBV28 and TRBJ2-3, with D possibly matching TRBD2 (5 bases). The CDR3 has 16 residues. Trimming stripped 2 bases from V and 4 bases from J, with 16 bases between. The germline gives CDR1 MDHEN, CDR2 SYDVKM.

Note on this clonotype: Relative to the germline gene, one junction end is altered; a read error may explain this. The CDR3 here is CASSFDRENYNSPLQF. The DNA of the CDR3 is TGTGCCAGCAGTTTCGACAGGGAAAATTATAATTCACCCCTCCAATTT. The chain couples TRBV28 to TRBJ1-6; 7 bases are a match to TRBD1. The CDR3 loop spans 16 amino acids. The V gene's germline CDR1 is MDHEN and CDR2 SYDVKM. Full variable domain (outside the CDR3, taken from reference TRBV28 and TRBJ1-6): DVKVTQSSRYLVKRTGEKVFLECVQDMDHENMFWYRQDPGLGLRLIYFSYDVKMKEKGDIPEGYSVSREKKERFSLILESASTNQTSMYLCASSFDRENYNSPLQFGNGTRLTVT.

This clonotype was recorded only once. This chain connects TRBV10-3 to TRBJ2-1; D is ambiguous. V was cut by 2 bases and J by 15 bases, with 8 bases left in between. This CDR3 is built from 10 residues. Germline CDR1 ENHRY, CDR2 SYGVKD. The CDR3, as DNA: TGTGCCATCAGTGAGCCCGGGTTGTTCTTC. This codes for CAISEPGLFF.

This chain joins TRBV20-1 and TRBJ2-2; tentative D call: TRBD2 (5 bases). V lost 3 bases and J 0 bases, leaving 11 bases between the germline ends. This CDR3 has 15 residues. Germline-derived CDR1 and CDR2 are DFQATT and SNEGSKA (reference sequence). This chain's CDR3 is CSASSPGTNTGELFF. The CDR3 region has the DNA TGCAGTGCTAGCAGTCCGGGAACGAACACCGGGGAGCTGTTTTTT.

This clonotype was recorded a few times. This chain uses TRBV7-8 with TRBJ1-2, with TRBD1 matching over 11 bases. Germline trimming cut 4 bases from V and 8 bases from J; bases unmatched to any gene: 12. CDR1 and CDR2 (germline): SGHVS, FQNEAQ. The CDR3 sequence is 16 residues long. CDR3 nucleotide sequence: TGTGCCAGCAGCTACTCGGGTGGACAGGGGGCGTGGGGCTACACCTTC. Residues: CASSYSGGQGAWGYTF.

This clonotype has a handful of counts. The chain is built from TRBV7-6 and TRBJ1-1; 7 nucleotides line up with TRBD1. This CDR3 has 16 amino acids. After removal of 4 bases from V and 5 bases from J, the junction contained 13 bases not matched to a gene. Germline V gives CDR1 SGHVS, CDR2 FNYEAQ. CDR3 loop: CASSSDPTGVETEAFF. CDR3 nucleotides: TGTGCCAGCAGCTCCGACCCTACAGGGGTCGAGACTGAAGCTTTCTTT.